This TCR beta chain was sequenced during a study of human T cells and chemical hapten exposure. General study results and limits: Sensitizing with DPC caused no change in TCRs above 1 in 1000 frequency.

Worth noting for this clonotype: Its antigen is not known.

Described time point: healthy volunteer bleed at 6 weeks. Total RNA was isolated from unfractionated whole blood. It was the library that attached unique molecular identifiers to individual cDNA molecules. In the original processing: A per-sample median of 95,638 TCRs was observed, with counts ranging from about 20,000 to 750,000. TCRdb used MiXCR to reprocess the RACE reads, holding one entry per CDR3 protein. Here the V and J calls rest on TCRdb's processing, not on the authors' analysis. The sample contains roughly 75,000 distinct CDR3 sequences, about 8.6% of which appear only once. The CDR3 extends over 13 amino acids. Trimming left V 7 bases short and J 4 bases short, with 12 bases between.

The V call is TRBV12-3 or TRBV12-4, the J call TRBJ2-3, with D uncertain. This TCR was recovered from a female donor in good health. Some clones in this sample may be carry-over from other donors' samples. Sequencing was performed on whole blood. CDR3 coding DNA: TGTGCCAGCACCCGCACTTATGCAGATACGCAGTATTTT. Its protein product is CASTRTYADTQYF.